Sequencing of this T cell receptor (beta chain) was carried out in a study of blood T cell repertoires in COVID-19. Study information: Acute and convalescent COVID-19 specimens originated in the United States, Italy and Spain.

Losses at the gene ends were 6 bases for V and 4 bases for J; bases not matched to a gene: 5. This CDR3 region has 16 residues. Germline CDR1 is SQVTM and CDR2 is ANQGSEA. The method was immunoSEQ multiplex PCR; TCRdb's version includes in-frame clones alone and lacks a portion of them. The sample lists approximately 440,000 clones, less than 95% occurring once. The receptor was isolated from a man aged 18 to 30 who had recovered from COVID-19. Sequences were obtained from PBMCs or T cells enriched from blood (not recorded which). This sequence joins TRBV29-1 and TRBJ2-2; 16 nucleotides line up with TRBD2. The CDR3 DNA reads TGCAGCGTGGCCGGGACTAGCGGGAGGGCCACCGGGGAGCTGTTTTTT. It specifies CSVAGTSGRATGELFF.